These T cell receptor beta chains were read from a single sample in a study of vaccination and CD4 T cells after COVID-19. TCRdb called the PCR reads again in MiXCR, with one record for every CDR3 protein. The sample yields about 11,000 distinct CDR3 sequences, 70% to 75% seen once. Their antigens are not known. Sequenced: CD4+ T cells from blood, cultured in vitro. These receptors all come from a human donor who had recovered from COVID-19. Both conserved end residues are part of each CDR3. The order of the fields is J gene, D gene, clone size, V gene, CDR3 DNA, CDR3 protein. A D gene is named only where the DNA matches it firmly. The size field is filled for only some rows; it gives once, few, many or a size class.

j_gene: TRBJ2-1; d_gene: -; abundance: -; v_gene: TRBV6-2/TRBV6-3; CDR3nt: TGTGCCAGCACCTCCACCACAGCGGCCTCCTACAATGAGCAGTTCTTC; CDR3aa: CASTSTTAASYNEQFF
j_gene: TRBJ2-6; d_gene: TRBD2; abundance: -; v_gene: TRBV7-2; CDR3nt: TGTGCCAGCAGCCCCCGGGGAGGGAGCTCTGGGGCCAACGTCCTGACTTTC; CDR3aa: CASSPRGGSSGANVLTF
j_gene: TRBJ1-6; d_gene: -; abundance: -; v_gene: TRBV15; CDR3nt: TGTGCCACCAGGATTAGTGGTGATTCACCCCTCCACTTT; CDR3aa: CATRISGDSPLHF
j_gene: TRBJ2-3; d_gene: -; abundance: -; v_gene: TRBV7-2; CDR3nt: TGTGCCAGCAGCTTCGGGAGCAGGGATACGCAGTATTTT; CDR3aa: CASSFGSRDTQYF
j_gene: TRBJ1-2; d_gene: -; abundance: -; v_gene: TRBV7-2; CDR3nt: TGTGCCAGCAGCTCCCGGGAGAGGGGGGATGGCTACACCTTC; CDR3aa: CASSSRERGDGYTF
j_gene: TRBJ2-7; d_gene: TRBD2; abundance: -; v_gene: TRBV5-4; CDR3nt: TGTGCCACAAGCCCGCTAGCGGGGATTTACGAGCAGTACTTC; CDR3aa: CATSPLAGIYEQYF
j_gene: TRBJ1-6; d_gene: -; abundance: -; v_gene: TRBV27; CDR3nt: TGTGCCAGCCTGGGGCGAAATAATTCACCCCTCCACTTT; CDR3aa: CASLGRNNSPLHF
j_gene: TRBJ2-3; d_gene: -; abundance: -; v_gene: TRBV15; CDR3nt: TGTGCCACCAGCAGAGATCAGGCGGGAAGCACAGATACGCAGTATTTT; CDR3aa: CATSRDQAGSTDTQYF
j_gene: TRBJ2-2; d_gene: -; abundance: -; v_gene: TRBV28; CDR3nt: TGTGCCAGCAGTTTATGGTTTGGGAACACCGGGGAGCTGTTTTTT; CDR3aa: CASSLWFGNTGELFF
j_gene: TRBJ2-7; d_gene: -; abundance: -; v_gene: TRBV28; CDR3nt: TGTGCCAGCAGACCAACCGGGACGGGGGTCTACGAGCAGTACTTC; CDR3aa: CASRPTGTGVYEQYF
j_gene: TRBJ1-2; d_gene: -; abundance: large; v_gene: TRBV21-1; CDR3nt: TGTGCCAGCAGCAAAAGGGCAGGGTCTCCCGGCTACACCTTC; CDR3aa: CASSKRAGSPGYTF
j_gene: TRBJ1-5; d_gene: -; abundance: few; v_gene: TRBV20-1; CDR3nt: TGCAGTGCTTCCCTGGGGGGCTATAGCAATCAGCCCCAGCATTTT; CDR3aa: CSASLGGYSNQPQHF
j_gene: TRBJ1-2; d_gene: -; abundance: -; v_gene: TRBV20-1; CDR3nt: TGCAGTGCCCCTCCTCAAATGGGGATAAATGGCTACACCTTC; CDR3aa: CSAPPQMGINGYTF
j_gene: TRBJ1-5; d_gene: -; abundance: large; v_gene: TRBV7-9; CDR3nt: TGTGCCAGCAGCTTGGGAACCGTTAGCAATCAGCCCCAGCATTTT; CDR3aa: CASSLGTVSNQPQHF
j_gene: TRBJ2-7; d_gene: -; abundance: medium-sized; v_gene: TRBV4-2; CDR3nt: TGTGCCAGCAGCCTCCGGGGCAGTAGCTCCTACGAGCAGTACTTC; CDR3aa: CASSLRGSSSYEQYF
j_gene: TRBJ1-6; d_gene: -; abundance: few; v_gene: TRBV7-8; CDR3nt: TGTGCCAGCAGCTTACAGGGATCCTATAATTCACCCCTCCACTTT; CDR3aa: CASSLQGSYNSPLHF
j_gene: TRBJ1-2; d_gene: TRBD1; abundance: -; v_gene: TRBV5-5; CDR3nt: TGTGCCAGCAGAGGGACAGGGTCGATCTATGGCTACACCTTC; CDR3aa: CASRGTGSIYGYTF
j_gene: TRBJ1-2; d_gene: TRBD1; abundance: few; v_gene: TRBV27; CDR3nt: TGTGCCAGCAGTTGGGACAGGACCTATGGCTACACCTTC; CDR3aa: CASSWDRTYGYTF
j_gene: TRBJ1-5; d_gene: -; abundance: few; v_gene: TRBV5-6; CDR3nt: TGTGCCAGCAGCTTGGCCGGGACACTTCTAAATCAGCCCCAGCATTTT; CDR3aa: CASSLAGTLLNQPQHF
j_gene: TRBJ1-6; d_gene: -; abundance: -; v_gene: TRBV18; CDR3nt: TGTGCCAGCTCACCAGGAGAGGATTCACCCCTCCACTTT; CDR3aa: CASSPGEDSPLHF
j_gene: TRBJ2-5; d_gene: -; abundance: -; v_gene: TRBV20-1; CDR3nt: TGCAGTGCTAGAGATCCCGGGACTCAAGAGACCCAGTACTTC; CDR3aa: CSARDPGTQETQYF
j_gene: TRBJ1-2; d_gene: TRBD1; abundance: -; v_gene: TRBV7-2; CDR3nt: TGTGCCAGCAGCTTTAATAAGGGGAGACAGGGGGCTAAGGGCTACACCTTC; CDR3aa: CASSFNKGRQGAKGYTF
j_gene: TRBJ1-5; d_gene: -; abundance: few; v_gene: TRBV7-2; CDR3nt: TGTGCCAGCAGCTTGTCCCAGGGTAGCAATCAGCCCCAGCATTTT; CDR3aa: CASSLSQGSNQPQHF
j_gene: TRBJ1-6; d_gene: -; abundance: large; v_gene: TRBV20-1; CDR3nt: TGCAGTGCTAGAGGGGGGGTCGGTTCACCCCTCCACTTT; CDR3aa: CSARGGVGSPLHF
j_gene: TRBJ1-1; d_gene: -; abundance: once; v_gene: TRBV7-2; CDR3nt: TGTGCCAGCAGCCCCCATTGGGCAGAGAACACTGAAGCTTTCTTT; CDR3aa: CASSPHWAENTEAFF
j_gene: TRBJ2-1; d_gene: TRBD2; abundance: -; v_gene: TRBV20-1; CDR3nt: TGCAGTGCTTGTGTAGCGGGAGGGTACAATGAGCAGTTCTTC; CDR3aa: CSACVAGGYNEQFF
j_gene: TRBJ2-7; d_gene: -; abundance: -; v_gene: TRBV6-4; CDR3nt: TGTGCCAGCAAACGCGTCCCCTACGAGCAGTACTTC; CDR3aa: CASKRVPYEQYF
j_gene: TRBJ2-1; d_gene: -; abundance: -; v_gene: TRBV20-1; CDR3nt: TGCAGTGCTAGAGATTGGACTTTCCCGGGCAATGAGCAGTTCTTC; CDR3aa: CSARDWTFPGNEQFF
j_gene: TRBJ1-6; d_gene: -; abundance: -; v_gene: TRBV24-1; CDR3nt: TGTGCCACCAGTGACCCCGTGGGGGGGACCCTCCACTTT; CDR3aa: CATSDPVGGTLHF
j_gene: TRBJ2-1; d_gene: -; abundance: -; v_gene: TRBV19; CDR3nt: TGTGCCAGTACCCCATGGGGGAACAATGAGCAGTTCTTC; CDR3aa: CASTPWGNNEQFF
j_gene: TRBJ1-2; d_gene: -; abundance: -; v_gene: TRBV7-2; CDR3nt: TGTGCCAGCAGCTTAGCGAATGGAGGGGCGAGGGGCTACACCTTC; CDR3aa: CASSLANGGARGYTF
j_gene: TRBJ1-2; d_gene: -; abundance: -; v_gene: TRBV28; CDR3nt: TGTGCCAGCAGTTTGATTACAGTCTATGGCTACACCTTC; CDR3aa: CASSLITVYGYTF
j_gene: TRBJ1-2; d_gene: -; abundance: -; v_gene: TRBV28; CDR3nt: TGTGCCAGCACCGTAGGGGACAAGAACTATGGCTACACCTTC; CDR3aa: CASTVGDKNYGYTF
j_gene: TRBJ2-3; d_gene: -; abundance: -; v_gene: TRBV24-1; CDR3nt: TGTGCCACCAGTGATCCCCGAAAGGGGCTCACAGATACGCAGTATTTT; CDR3aa: CATSDPRKGLTDTQYF
j_gene: TRBJ1-6; d_gene: -; abundance: -; v_gene: TRBV27; CDR3nt: TGTGCCAGCAGGCGTGAAATTAGCTCCTATAATTCACCCCTCCACTTT; CDR3aa: CASRREISSYNSPLHF
j_gene: TRBJ1-2; d_gene: TRBD1; abundance: -; v_gene: TRBV27; CDR3nt: TGTGCCAGCAGTCCGCACACAGGGGTTTATGGCTACACCTTC; CDR3aa: CASSPHTGVYGYTF
j_gene: TRBJ1-6; d_gene: -; abundance: -; v_gene: TRBV20-1; CDR3nt: TGCAGTGCTAGAGAAGGATTTCAGTCTGTCTACGGGGGTTCACCCCTCCACTTT; CDR3aa: CSAREGFQSVYGGSPLHF
j_gene: TRBJ2-3; d_gene: TRBD2; abundance: -; v_gene: TRBV20-1; CDR3nt: TGCAGGTGCGGGAGTCCTACCACAGATACGCAGTATTTT; CDR3aa: CRCGSPTTDTQYF
j_gene: TRBJ1-6; d_gene: TRBD1; abundance: -; v_gene: TRBV10-1; CDR3nt: TGCGCCAGCAGTTTGACAGGGGTCGGGTCACCCCTCCACTTT; CDR3aa: CASSLTGVGSPLHF
j_gene: TRBJ2-5; d_gene: -; abundance: -; v_gene: TRBV6-2/TRBV6-3; CDR3nt: TGTGCCAGCACCCATGGGGACGAGACCCAGTACTTC; CDR3aa: CASTHGDETQYF
j_gene: TRBJ1-2; d_gene: -; abundance: -; v_gene: TRBV15; CDR3nt: TGTGCCACCAGCAGAGAAGGGGACTATGGCTACACCTTC; CDR3aa: CATSREGDYGYTF
j_gene: TRBJ2-7; d_gene: TRBD1; abundance: few; v_gene: TRBV6-1; CDR3nt: TGTGCCAGCAGTGAGCAGGGGGCTGGCGAGCAGTACTTC; CDR3aa: CASSEQGAGEQYF
j_gene: TRBJ1-1; d_gene: TRBD1; abundance: -; v_gene: TRBV24-1; CDR3nt: TGTGCCACCAGTGACCCTGGGCAGGGGGTAGCTTTCTTT; CDR3aa: CATSDPGQGVAFF
j_gene: TRBJ1-1; d_gene: -; abundance: -; v_gene: TRBV27; CDR3nt: TGTGCCAGCAGTTGGTGGAGGGGTCCGACCACTGAAGCTTTCTTT; CDR3aa: CASSWWRGPTTEAFF
j_gene: TRBJ1-5; d_gene: TRBD1; abundance: medium-sized; v_gene: TRBV20-1; CDR3nt: TGCAGTGCCCGGGCAGGGGGGGCCTACAATCAGCCCCAGCATTTT; CDR3aa: CSARAGGAYNQPQHF
j_gene: TRBJ2-5; d_gene: -; abundance: -; v_gene: TRBV6-2/TRBV6-3; CDR3nt: TGTGCCAGCAGTTGGGGCAGGGGGGTGGAGACCCAGTACTTC; CDR3aa: CASSWGRGVETQYF
j_gene: TRBJ2-5; d_gene: TRBD2; abundance: -; v_gene: TRBV7-2; CDR3nt: TGTGCCAGCGGGGGGACTAGCGGGAAACAAGAGACCCAGTACTTC; CDR3aa: CASGGTSGKQETQYF
j_gene: TRBJ1-1; d_gene: -; abundance: -; v_gene: TRBV20-1; CDR3nt: TGCAGTGCTAGAGGCCCATTAATACCTAGAGAAGCTTTCTTT; CDR3aa: CSARGPLIPREAFF
j_gene: TRBJ2-1; d_gene: TRBD2; abundance: few; v_gene: TRBV24-1; CDR3nt: TGTGCCACCAGCGACCCCAGCGGGAACTCCTACAATGAGCAGTTCTTC; CDR3aa: CATSDPSGNSYNEQFF
j_gene: TRBJ1-6; d_gene: -; abundance: once; v_gene: TRBV20-1; CDR3nt: TGCAGTGCAATAGCGGGACAAATCTCCTATAATTCACCCCTCCACTTT; CDR3aa: CSAIAGQISYNSPLHF
j_gene: TRBJ2-5; d_gene: TRBD1; abundance: -; v_gene: TRBV3-1; CDR3nt: TGTGCCAGCAGCCAAAGGGACAGTCGAGAGACCCAGTACTTC; CDR3aa: CASSQRDSRETQYF
j_gene: TRBJ2-5; d_gene: -; abundance: -; v_gene: TRBV20-1; CDR3nt: TGCAGTGCTAGAGATCGGTTCCAAGAGACCCAGTACTTC; CDR3aa: CSARDRFQETQYF
j_gene: TRBJ1-2; d_gene: -; abundance: -; v_gene: TRBV11-2; CDR3nt: TGTGCCAGCAGCCCCACAGGCTATGGCTACACCTTC; CDR3aa: CASSPTGYGYTF
j_gene: TRBJ1-2; d_gene: TRBD1; abundance: -; v_gene: TRBV7-9; CDR3nt: TGTGCCAGCAGCTTAGCAGGGACAGGGTCTTATGGCTACACCTTC; CDR3aa: CASSLAGTGSYGYTF
j_gene: TRBJ1-2; d_gene: TRBD1; abundance: -; v_gene: TRBV6-1; CDR3nt: TGTGCCAGCAGCCCCGGGACAGGGGCGATAGAGGGTGGCTACACCTTC; CDR3aa: CASSPGTGAIEGGYTF